Each of the 6 T cell receptor beta chains below was sequenced from the same sample in a study of cytomegalovirus exposure and HLA in healthy donors. It was with 60 Vbeta and 13 Jbeta primers that the PCR ran. TCRdb keeps only in-frame clones here, not all; method: immunoSEQ multiplex PCR. The repertoire holds 110,000 or so clones, with over 60% as singletons. The specimen sequenced was PBMCs. The receptor set was obtained from a man aged 18 to 29 in good health and CMV-seropositive.

The gene calls are TRBV28 and TRBJ2-5; weak D call: TRBD2 (6 bases). The germline V gene encodes CDR1 MDHEN and CDR2 SYDVKM. CDR3 length equals 14 residues. V lost 3 bases and J 3 bases, leaving 11 bases between the germline ends. This CDR3 reads CASSFGGVKETQYF. DNA for the CDR3: TGTGCCAGCAGTTTCGGGGGAGTGAAAGAGACCCAGTACTTC.

V and J are TRBV10-2 and TRBJ2-7; 7 nucleotides line up with TRBD1. Germline V CDR1 and CDR2: WSHSY, SAAADI. Germline trimming cut 7 bases from V and 5 bases from J; bases unmatched to any gene: 8. The CDR3 extends over 13 amino acids. CDR3 sequence reads: CASNQQGIHEQYF. In DNA form, the CDR3 reads TGCGCCAGCAACCAACAGGGGATCCACGAGCAGTACTTC.

This clone was detected only a few times. CDR3 sequence (DNA): TGTGCCAGCAGTGAAAGAGGGATCTCCTACGAGCAGTACGTC. This encodes CASSERGISYEQYV. This rearrangement joins TRBV2 to TRBJ2-7, with a possible D match to TRBD2 (5 bases). Trimming left V 2 bases short and J 0 bases short, with 8 bases between. The CDR3 sequence is 14 residues long. Germline values: CDR1 SNHLY, CDR2 FYNNEI.

This clone was counted a few times. The CDR3 region is CASSAGGRGYGYTF. The CDR3 DNA is TGTGCCAGCAGCGCCGGGGGTCGGGGGTATGGCTACACCTTC. The V gene is TRBV7-9, the J gene TRBJ1-2, with D tentatively TRBD1 (5 bases). Germline assignment: CDR1 SEHNR and CDR2 FQNEAQ (reference sequence). The CDR3 consists of 14 residues. Trimming shortened V by 5 bases and J by 5 bases, and 15 bases separated the two germline ends. The entire variable domain, with the rest obtained from reference TRBV7-9 and TRBJ1-2, is as follows: DTGVSQNPRHKITKRGQNVTFRCDPISEHNRLYWYRQTLGQGPEFLTYFQNEAQLEKSRLLSDRFSAERPKGSFSTLEIQRTEQGDSAMYLCASSAGGRGYGYTFGSGTRLTVV.

This clone has a handful of counts. V is TRBV5-6 and J is TRBJ2-6; perhaps TRBD1 as D (7 bases). The CDR3 has 17 residues. Germline V CDR1 and CDR2: SGHDT, YYEEEE. The V gene lost 6 bases and the J gene lost 0 bases, with 16 bases spanning the gap. CDR3 in amino acids: CASNRQGLYSGANVLTF. The CDR3 DNA follows: TGTGCCAGCAACAGACAGGGACTGTACTCTGGGGCCAACGTCCTGACTTTC.

This chain connects TRBV6-5 to TRBJ2-3; D possibly corresponds to TRBD2 (5 bases). Germline CDR1 is MNHEY and CDR2 is SVGAGI. Trimming stripped 4 bases from V and 0 bases from J, with 8 bases between. The CDR3 covers 14 residues. The CDR3 here is CASSFRTSTDTQYF. CDR3 bases: TGTGCCAGCAGTTTCCGGACTAGCACAGATACGCAGTATTTT.